This TCR beta chain was captured in a study of shared clonotypes between healthy human individuals. Germline CDR1 and CDR2: MGHRA and YSYEKL. The CDR3 runs 17 residues. V gave up 0 bases and J gave up 4 bases, with 18 bases separating them. Libraries were prepared by immunoSEQ multiplex PCR; TCRdb keeps only in-frame clonotypes and omits some of them. The sample shows 450,000 to 650,000 clones, roughly four fifths of them seen only once. The sample consisted of PBMCs. This sequence joins TRBV4-1 and TRBJ1-2; TRBD1 is a possible D gene (5 bases). This receptor was taken from a woman between 40 and 55 years old in good health. Some clones in this sample may be carry-over from other donors' samples. In DNA, the CDR3 is TGCGCCAGCAGCCAAGAATATGGAAGGGGAGGACCCTATGGCTACACCTTC. Protein sequence: CASSQEYGRGGPYGYTF.